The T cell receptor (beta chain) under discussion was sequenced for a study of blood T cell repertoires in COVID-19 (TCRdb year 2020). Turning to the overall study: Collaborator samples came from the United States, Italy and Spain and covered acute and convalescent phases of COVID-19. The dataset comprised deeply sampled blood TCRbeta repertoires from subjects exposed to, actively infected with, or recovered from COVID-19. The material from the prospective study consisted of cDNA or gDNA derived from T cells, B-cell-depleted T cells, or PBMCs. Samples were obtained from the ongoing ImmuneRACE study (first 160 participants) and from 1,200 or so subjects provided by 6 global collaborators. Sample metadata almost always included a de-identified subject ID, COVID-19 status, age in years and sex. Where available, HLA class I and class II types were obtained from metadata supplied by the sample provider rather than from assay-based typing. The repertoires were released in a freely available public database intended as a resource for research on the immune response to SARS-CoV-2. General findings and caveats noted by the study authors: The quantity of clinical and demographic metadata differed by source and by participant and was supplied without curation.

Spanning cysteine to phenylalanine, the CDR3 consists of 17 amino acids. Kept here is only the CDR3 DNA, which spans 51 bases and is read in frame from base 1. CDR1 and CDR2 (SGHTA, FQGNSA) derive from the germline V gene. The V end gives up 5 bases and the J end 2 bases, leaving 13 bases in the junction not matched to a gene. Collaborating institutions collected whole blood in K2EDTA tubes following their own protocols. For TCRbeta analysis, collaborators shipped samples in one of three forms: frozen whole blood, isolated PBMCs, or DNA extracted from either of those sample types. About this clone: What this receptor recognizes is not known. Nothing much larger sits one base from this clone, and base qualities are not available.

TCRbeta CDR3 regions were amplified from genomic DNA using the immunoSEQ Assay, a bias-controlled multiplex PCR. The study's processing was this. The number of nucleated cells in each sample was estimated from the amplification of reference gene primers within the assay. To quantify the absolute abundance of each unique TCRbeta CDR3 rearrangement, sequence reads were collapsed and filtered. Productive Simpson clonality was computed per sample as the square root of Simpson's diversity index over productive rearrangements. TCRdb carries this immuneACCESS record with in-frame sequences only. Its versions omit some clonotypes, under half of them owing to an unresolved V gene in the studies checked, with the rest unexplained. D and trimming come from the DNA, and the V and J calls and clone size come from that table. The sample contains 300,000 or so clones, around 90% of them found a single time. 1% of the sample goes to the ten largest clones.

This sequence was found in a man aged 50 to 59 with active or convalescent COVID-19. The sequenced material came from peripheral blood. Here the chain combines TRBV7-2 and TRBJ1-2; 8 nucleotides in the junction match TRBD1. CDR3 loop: CASSTSGGQAWNYGYTF. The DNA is TGTGCCAGCAGCACTAGTGGGGGACAGGCCTGGAACTATGGCTACACCTTC.